These T cell receptor beta chains were read from a single sample in a study of regulatory T cells in long-lasting Graves disease. TCRdb processed the multiplex PCR reads anew with MiXCR; each CDR3 protein has one entry. Here the sample spans roughly 400,000 distinct CDR3 sequences, about a sixth being singletons. Another study also made use of these data, one on T cells in Graves' hyperthyroidism and ophthalmopathy.

This sample comprised peripheral blood mononuclear cells (PBMCs), obtained at new diagnosis, from a patient treated with antithyroid drugs. The origin of the receptors is a woman between 18 and 29 years old with Graves disease. Both conserved end residues are part of each CDR3. D genes are given only for firm matches. Where a row states a size, it is once, few, many or the class of an expanded clone; other rows omit it.

clone size: many; D gene: TRBD2; J gene: TRBJ2-4; V gene: TRBV7-2; CDR3 DNA: TGTGCCAGCAGCGCTACCGGGACTAGCGGAGTACCCCAGTACTTC; CDR3 protein: CASSATGTSGVPQYF
clone size: many; D gene: -; J gene: TRBJ1-1; V gene: TRBV11-2; CDR3 DNA: TGTGCCAGCAGCTTAGTGGCCACTGAAGCTTTCTTT; CDR3 protein: CASSLVATEAFF
clone size: few; D gene: TRBD2; J gene: TRBJ2-7; V gene: TRBV7-2; CDR3 DNA: TGTGCCAGCAGCCCGGGCCGGGACTACTCGTACGAGCAGTACTTC; CDR3 protein: CASSPGRDYSYEQYF
clone size: many; D gene: TRBD2; J gene: TRBJ2-1; V gene: TRBV20-1; CDR3 DNA: TGCAGTGCTCTACTAGCGGGCACCTACAATGAGCAGTTCTTC; CDR3 protein: CSALLAGTYNEQFF
clone size: -; D gene: TRBD2; J gene: TRBJ2-4; V gene: TRBV27; CDR3 DNA: TGTGCCAGCAGTTTAGTAGCGGGAGGCAAAAACATTCAGTACTTC; CDR3 protein: CASSLVAGGKNIQYF
clone size: many; D gene: TRBD2; J gene: TRBJ2-7; V gene: TRBV7-2; CDR3 DNA: TGTGCCAGCAGCTTAGTTGGACTAGCGGGGATGCAGTACTTC; CDR3 protein: CASSLVGLAGMQYF
clone size: -; D gene: -; J gene: TRBJ2-1; V gene: TRBV7-2; CDR3 DNA: TGTGCCAGCAGCCGAGACAGGTTAGCCGTGAGTGAGCAGTTCTTC; CDR3 protein: CASSRDRLAVSEQFF
clone size: -; D gene: -; J gene: TRBJ1-1; V gene: TRBV7-2; CDR3 DNA: TGTGCCAGCAGCTTAGAAGTCGGAGGGACTGAAGCTTTCTTT; CDR3 protein: CASSLEVGGTEAFF
clone size: -; D gene: TRBD1; J gene: TRBJ2-7; V gene: TRBV11-2; CDR3 DNA: TGTGCCAGCAACTCCGGGACAGGGGTCGAGCAGTACTTC; CDR3 protein: CASNSGTGVEQYF
clone size: few; D gene: -; J gene: TRBJ2-5; V gene: TRBV5-1; CDR3 DNA: TGCGCCAGCAGCGAGGGCCCCCCCCACCAAGAGACCCAGTACTTC; CDR3 protein: CASSEGPPHQETQYF
clone size: once; D gene: TRBD2; J gene: TRBJ2-3; V gene: TRBV20-1; CDR3 DNA: TGCAGTGGTTGGGGGGCGGGAGGGGTGGCAGATACGCAGTATTTT; CDR3 protein: CSGWGAGGVADTQYF
clone size: many; D gene: -; J gene: TRBJ1-1; V gene: TRBV12-3/TRBV12-4; CDR3 DNA: TGTGCCAGCAGCGACTACGGCGAGAGCACTGAAGCTTTCTTT; CDR3 protein: CASSDYGESTEAFF
clone size: few; D gene: -; J gene: TRBJ2-2; V gene: TRBV7-2; CDR3 DNA: TGTGCCAGCAGCCTAGAGACGTTCACCGGGGAGCTGTTTTTT; CDR3 protein: CASSLETFTGELFF
clone size: many; D gene: TRBD2; J gene: TRBJ2-3; V gene: TRBV28; CDR3 DNA: TGTGCCAGCAGTAAATCGACTAGCGACCTCACAGATACGCAGTATTTT; CDR3 protein: CASSKSTSDLTDTQYF